Listed below are T cell receptor beta chains from one sample, sequenced in a study of blood T cell repertoires in COVID-19. Using immunoSEQ multiplex PCR, the repertoire was profiled, and TCRdb retains in-frame clones only, with some absent. The repertoire consists of under 30,000 clones, with 87% occurring once and the leading ten covering about a tenth. Sequenced: peripheral blood. The origin of the receptors is a human donor in a cohort sampled during active COVID-19. The CDR3 runs from the conserved cysteine through the conserved F or W. A D gene is named only where the DNA matches it firmly. Part of the rows lack a size; the others show once, few, many or a class for expanded clones.

TRBJ1-2	TRBV18	.	TRBD1	TGTGCCAGCTCACCCGGGACAGGGGATAACTATGGCTACACCTTC	CASSPGTGDNYGYTF
TRBJ1-4	TRBV2	.	TRBD1	TGTGCCAGCAAGGGGACAGGGAATGAAAAACTGTTTTTT	CASKGTGNEKLFF
TRBJ1-2	TRBV5-6	.	.	TGTGCCAGCAATCGGAGATTATATGGCTACACCTTC	CASNRRLYGYTF
TRBJ1-2	TRBV2	.	TRBD1	TGTGCCAGCAGTGAAGCGGACAGGGAGGCCTATGGCTACACCTTC	CASSEADREAYGYTF
TRBJ1-4	TRBV5-1	.	.	TGCGCCAGCAGCGGCGGAGCCCGGGAAAAACTGTTTTTT	CASSGGAREKLFF
TRBJ1-1	TRBV3-1/TRBV3-2	.	.	TGTGCCAGCAGGGAGGGATCCGCGGGAACTGAAGCTTTCTTT	CASREGSAGTEAFF
TRBJ1-5	TRBV28	.	TRBD1	TGTGCCAGCAGTGAAGCGGGACAGGGTTCTTGGTCCCCGAATCAGCCCCAGCATTTT	CASSEAGQGSWSPNQPQHF
TRBJ1-1	TRBV2	once	.	TGTGCCAGCAGTGAATCTAGACGGGTAATCGACACTGAAGCTTTCTTT	CASSESRRVIDTEAFF
TRBJ2-2	TRBV7-7	.	.	TGTGCTAGCAGCTTAATCTTAGCCGCACCCGGGACACGTTTGGGCACCGGGGAGCTGTTTTTT	CASSLILAAPGTRLGTGELFF
TRBJ2-1	TRBV29-1	.	TRBD2	TGCAGCACCCCACGAGGACTAGCGGGAGGCTTGAGCTCCTACAATGAGCAGTTCTTC	CSTPRGLAGGLSSYNEQFF
TRBJ2-1	TRBV18	.	TRBD2	TGTGCCAGCTCACCACCGGGACTAGCTTACAATGAGCAGTTCTTC	CASSPPGLAYNEQFF
TRBJ2-1	TRBV19	.	TRBD1	TGTGCCAGTCGGACAGGGCTGGGGACCTACAATGAGCAGTTCTTC	CASRTGLGTYNEQFF
TRBJ2-7	TRBV6-1	.	.	TGTGCCAGCAGTGAAGAGCTATACTACGAGCAGTACTTC	CASSEELYYEQYF
TRBJ2-4	TRBV2	.	TRBD1	TGTGCCAGCAGTGAACTAGTCCGGGACAGGGTATTGTTAGCCAAAAACATTCAGTACTTC	CASSELVRDRVLLAKNIQYF
TRBJ1-6	TRBV19	.	.	TGTGCCAGTAGTATAGACAGCTATAATTCACCCCTCCACTTT	CASSIDSYNSPLHF
TRBJ1-6	TRBV18	.	TRBD1	TGTGCCAGCACAGAACAGGGGCGCAGCTCCTATAATTCACCCCTCCACTTT	CASTEQGRSSYNSPLHF
TRBJ2-2	TRBV7-6	large	.	TGTGCCAGCAGCTTAGATCGGGCCGGGGAGCTGTTTTTT	CASSLDRAGELFF
TRBJ1-5	TRBV15	.	.	TGTGCCACCAGCAGTCAGGGTACTCAGCCCCAGCATTTT	CATSSQGTQPQHF
TRBJ2-7	TRBV6-6	.	.	TGTGCCAGCAGTAGGGAGAAAGCGGTCCCCTCCTACGAGCAGTACTTC	CASSREKAVPSYEQYF
TRBJ2-7	TRBV12-3/TRBV12-4	.	.	TGTGCCAGCAGTTTTCTAGCGCGAGACGAGCAGTACTTC	CASSFLARDEQYF
TRBJ2-7	TRBV11-3	once	.	TGTGCCAGCAGCTTCGGGGGGGGGACAGCCTCCTACGAGCAGTACTTC	CASSFGGGTASYEQYF
TRBJ1-2	TRBV30	.	TRBD1	TGTGCCTGGACACCCGGGACAGGGAGTGGCTACACCTTC	CAWTPGTGSGYTF
TRBJ1-5	TRBV18	.	.	TGTGCCAGCTCACCACCGGGGCAGGGAGGTGGGCCCCAGCATTTT	CASSPPGQGGGPQHF